This T cell receptor (beta chain) comes out of a study of blood T cells in healthy people across ages. About the study: T cells yielded about one barcoded beta molecule per two cells through template switching.

The CDR3 extends over 16 amino acids. The germline V gene encodes CDR1 LGHDT and CDR2 YNNKEL (reference sequence). With a J-beta primer mix and a sample-barcoded 5' primer, a second PCR ran roughly 6 to 12 cycles. From the 5' RACE reads, TCRdb called clonotypes with MiXCR, one entry per CDR3 protein. This table has about 800,000 distinct CDR3 sequences, just under 25% appearing once. This same sample was also part of a study on T cells of mothers and their children. That source reports: Mothers gave over 9.5 million TCR beta CDR3 reads each, and children around 3 million each.

The sequence was obtained from a boy aged 5-17 years in good health. Sequencing was carried out using blood. This chain links TRBV3-1 with TRBJ2-5; 13 bases are shared with TRBD2. The DNA end favors TRBJ2-7, so the J call may be wrong. CDR3 region: CASRSGLAGDVHEQYF. Written as DNA, the CDR3 is TGTGCCAGCAGGTCCGGACTAGCGGGAGATGTGCACGAGCAGTACTTC.